Shown below are 20 T cell receptor beta chains from a single sample sequenced in a study of blood T cells in healthy people across ages. A second PCR of 7 to 11 cycles used a sample-barcoded 5' primer and a J-beta primer mix. TCRdb fed the 5' RACE reads into MiXCR, producing one record per CDR3 protein. The sample has around 580,000 distinct CDR3 sequences, around 48% seen once. Sequencing was done on a sample of blood. All receptors come from a man at least 80 years old in good health.

In its sample, this clonotype was seen a few times. The rearrangement uses TRBV12-3 or TRBV12-4 and TRBJ2-5; D unresolved. With 7 bases removed from V and 2 bases from J, the gap between germline ends came to 17 bases. This CDR3 is built from 15 residues. This CDR3 is CASTGGRIEQETQYF. The DNA of the CDR3 is TGTGCCAGCACCGGTGGACGGATAGAGCAAGAGACCCAGTACTTC.

The rearrangement joins TRBV3-1 to TRBJ2-4; TRBD2 is a possible D gene (6 bases). The J call may be incorrect, as the DNA end agrees better with TRBJ2-7. Per germline, CDR1 LGHDT and CDR2 YNNKEL (reference sequence). CDR3 length: 15 amino acids. The CDR3 sequence: CASSQLARGGYEQYF. In DNA, the CDR3 is TGTGCCAGCAGCCAACTCGCCCGTGGGGGGTACGAGCAGTACTTC.

With regard to this clonotype: This could be a read error, since a much larger clone is one nucleotide away. The V gene is TRBV6-5, the J gene TRBJ2-2, with 9 bases identical to TRBD1. CDR3 length: 15 residues. Germline loops: CDR1 MNHEY, CDR2 SVGAGI. CDR3 nucleotide sequence: TGTGCCAGCAGGCCTCCCGGGACAGGGACCGAGGAGCTGTTTTTT. As protein: CASRPPGTGTEELFF.

The chain links TRBV3-1 to TRBJ2-2, with 11 positions matching TRBD1. The CDR3 is 16 residues long. The V segment lost 4 bases and the J segment 4 bases; nucleotides outside the gene matches: 5. Germline lookup yields CDR1 LGHDT and CDR2 YNNKEL (reference sequence). The CDR3 loop reads CASSPGQGVGTGELFF. In nucleotides, the CDR3 is TGTGCCAGCAGCCCGGGACAGGGGGTTGGCACCGGGGAGCTGTTTTTT.

This clonotype was counted only a few times. The J gene is TRBJ2-7, the V gene TRBV29-1; 7 bases are shared with TRBD1. The V gene's germline CDR1 is SQVTM and CDR2 ANQGSEA. The CDR3 has 13 amino acids. V shed 6 bases and J 2 bases; nucleotides not matched to a gene: 7. CDR3 sequence: CSVGAGTAYEQYF. CDR3 bases: TGCAGCGTGGGGGCCGGGACAGCCTACGAGCAGTACTTC.

The sample holds a few counts of this clonotype. The junction departs from the called germline gene at one end, perhaps through a read error. J is TRBJ2-1 and V is TRBV6-6; D possibly uses TRBD1 or TRBD2 (5 bases each). The J call is uncertain, as TRBJ2-7 better fits the DNA end. CDR1 and CDR2 from the germline V gene are MNHNY and SVGAGI (reference sequence). The CDR3 consists of 15 residues. The CDR3 DNA sequence: TGCGCCAGCAGTCCCGGGGCGGCCTCCTACAATGAGCAGTACTTC. It specifies CASSPGAASYNEQYF.

This clonotype appeared once. The chain recombines TRBV27 with TRBJ2-7, with D tentatively TRBD1 or TRBD2 (5 bases each). Germline CDR1 and CDR2: MNHEY and SMNVEV (reference sequence). With 4 bases removed from V and 5 bases from J, the gap between germline ends came to 15 bases. CDR3 length: 14 residues. CDR3 DNA sequence: TGTGCCAGCAGTTCCGACCGGGACCCACACGAGCAGTACTTC. It codes for CASSSDRDPHEQYF.

The chain carries TRBV7-9 and TRBJ2-5; D is uncertain. The CDR3 consists of 15 residues. The germline V gene has CDR1 SEHNR and CDR2 FQNEAQ (reference sequence). Trimming pared 3 bases from V and 5 bases from J, leaving 16 bases between. The CDR3 is CASSFPRRLGETQYF. The CDR3, as DNA: TGTGCCAGCAGCTTTCCCCGTAGGCTAGGCGAGACCCAGTACTTC.

The genes are TRBV29-1 and TRBJ2-7, with 13 bases matching TRBD2. CDR1 SQVTM and CDR2 ANQGSEA come from the germline V gene. This CDR3 spans 14 amino acids. The trim removed 6 bases at V and 4 bases at J, leaving 6 bases unmatched. CDR3 sequence (DNA): TGCAGCGTAGCCGGGACTAGCGGGAAGTACGAGCAGTACTTC. This translates into CSVAGTSGKYEQYF.

The V call is TRBV5-5, the J call TRBJ2-7; either TRBD1 or TRBD2 may fit D (5 bases each). The CDR3 is made up of 14 amino acids. Between the trimmed V and J ends, which lost 4 bases and 1 base, there was a span of 12 bases. The germline V gene has CDR1 SGHKS and CDR2 YYEKEE (reference sequence). The CDR3 DNA reads as TGTGCCAGCAGCCGGGACGTCCAGTCCTACGAGCAGTACTTC. It specifies CASSRDVQSYEQYF.

CDR3 region: CAWTKGQGLYEQYF. CDR3 nucleotide sequence: TGTGCCTGGACCAAGGGACAGGGGCTCTACGAGCAGTACTTC. The chain combines TRBV30 with TRBJ2-7; 10 bases are shared with TRBD1. The CDR3 is made up of 14 amino acids. Germline assignment: CDR1 GTSNPN and CDR2 SVGIG (reference sequence). Trimming cost V 4 bases and J 3 bases; bases outside gene matches: 6.

This clonotype came up a few times. The chain uses TRBV27 and TRBJ1-2, with D possibly matching TRBD1 (5 bases). The V end lost 8 bases, the J end lost 8 bases, and 24 bases lay between the germline ends. Germline CDR1 and CDR2: MNHEY and SMNVEV (reference sequence). CDR3 size: 15 residues. The CDR3 DNA follows: TGTGCCAGCGCCCCGGTGGCCGGGATGGGGGTAGGCTACACCTTC. This codes for CASAPVAGMGVGYTF.

This clonotype was picked up one time. The chain recombines TRBV2 with TRBJ1-6; D is perhaps TRBD1 (5 bases). Germline V gene sequence: CDR1 SNHLY, CDR2 FYNNEI. The CDR3 is made up of 15 amino acids. V lost 5 bases to trimming and J lost 5 bases, with 13 bases between them. The CDR3 reads CASSFRAYDNSPLHF. CDR3 nucleotide sequence: TGTGCCAGCAGTTTCAGGGCATACGATAATTCACCCCTCCACTTT.

The chain is built from TRBV9 and TRBJ1-2, with TRBD1 matching 9 bases. Germline loops: CDR1 SGDLS, CDR2 YYNGEE. This CDR3 region has 14 residues. J was trimmed by 8 bases and V by 3 bases; bases with no gene match: 8. The CDR3 region has the DNA TGTGCCAGCAGCGCTGGGGACAGGGCGTGGGGCTACACCTTC. Protein product: CASSAGDRAWGYTF.

This clonotype was recorded at least ten times. This sequence joins TRBV6-6 and TRBJ2-5, with TRBD2 matching 8 bases. CDR3 length: 13 amino acids. The trim removed 8 bases at V and 11 bases at J, leaving 13 bases unmatched. The germline CDR1 and CDR2 sequences are MNHNY and SVGAGI (reference sequence). CDR3 DNA sequence: TGTGCCAGCGCTAGCGGACCGGGGGGGCTGCAGTACTTC. Protein: CASASGPGGLQYF.

The chain joins TRBV28 to TRBJ2-7; D gene unclear. Trimming left V 10 bases short and J 5 bases short, with 15 bases between. The germline V gene encodes CDR1 MDHEN and CDR2 SYDVKM. This CDR3 has 12 residues. The CDR3 sequence is CATSGPADEQYF. The DNA for the CDR3 is TGTGCCACCTCGGGCCCTGCTGACGAGCAGTACTTC.

The V call is TRBV3-1, the J call TRBJ2-1, with 7 bases fitting TRBD1. This CDR3 has 16 amino acids. J lost 12 bases, V lost 0 bases, and 14 bases had no gene match. The germline CDR1 and CDR2 sequences are LGHDT and YNNKEL (reference sequence). The DNA of the CDR3 is TGTGCCAGCAGCCAAGATTGGGCAGGGGGAATACAAGGGCAGTTCTTC. Protein: CASSQDWAGGIQGQFF.

This CDR3 is CASSPVGAGDTQYF. CDR3 bases: TGTGCCAGCAGCCCCGTGGGGGCAGGGGATACGCAGTATTTT. The V call is TRBV7-9, the J call TRBJ2-3; D possibly corresponds to TRBD1 (6 bases). V was pared by 5 bases and J by 6 bases, with 15 bases between. The CDR3 runs to 14 residues. Germline V gives CDR1 SEHNR, CDR2 FQNEAQ (reference sequence). Filled out from reference TRBV7-9 and TRBJ2-3, the complete variable domain reads DTGVSQNPRHKITKRGQNVTFRCDPISEHNRLYWYRQTLGQGPEFLTYFQNEAQLEKSRLLSDRFSAERPKGSFSTLEIQRTEQGDSAMYLCASSPVGAGDTQYFGPGTRLTVL.

The chain couples TRBV5-1 to TRBJ2-5; tentative D call: TRBD1 (6 bases). Trimming took 0 bases from V and 7 from J, leaving 13 bases between them. Germline V lookup: CDR1 SGHRS, CDR2 YFSETQ. The CDR3 covers 14 residues. CDR3 region: CASSLEGHGATQYF. The CDR3 DNA reads TGCGCCAGCAGCTTGGAGGGACATGGGGCGACCCAGTACTTC. Full variable domain (remainder filled in from reference TRBV5-1 and TRBJ2-5): KAGVTQTPRYLIKTRGQQVTLSCSPISGHRSVSWYQQTPGQGLQFLFEYFSETQRNKGNFPGRFSGRQFSNSRSEMNVSTLELGDSALYLCASSLEGHGATQYFGPGTRLLVL.

The chain's CDR3 is CASSSPTGREKLFF. The CDR3 bases are TGTGCCAGCAGTTCCCCGACAGGGAGAGAAAAACTGTTTTTT. The V call is TRBV28, the J call TRBJ1-4, with TRBD1 matching 7 bases. Germline assignment: CDR1 MDHEN and CDR2 SYDVKM. The CDR3 is 14 amino acids. The ends lost 4 bases at V and 8 bases at J; junction bases unmatched: 7.